These T cell receptor beta chains were read from a single sample in a study of cytomegalovirus exposure and HLA in healthy donors. Using immunoSEQ multiplex PCR, the repertoire was profiled, and TCRdb retains in-frame clones only, with some absent. This sample has approximately 150,000 clones, with roughly three quarters found just once. The sequenced material came from PBMCs. Every receptor here comes from a man between 60 and 70 years old in good health and CMV-seronegative. Each CDR3 is given with its conserved first and last residue. D genes are given only for firm matches. A row's size may be missing; if present it is once, few, many or a size class.

clone size,V gene,D gene,CDR3 length,J gene,CDR3 protein,CDR3 DNA
NA,TRBV9,NA,13,TRBJ1-2,CASSETDHYGYTF,TGTGCCAGCAGCGAGACTGACCACTATGGCTACACCTTC
NA,TRBV5-1,NA,13,TRBJ1-1,CASSLGGEVAAFF,TGCGCCAGCAGCTTGGGTGGGGAGGTCGCAGCTTTCTTT
NA,TRBV27,TRBD2,16,TRBJ2-7,CASSYSGLAEIYEQYF,TGTGCCAGCAGTTACTCCGGACTAGCGGAAATCTACGAGCAGTACTTC
NA,TRBV6-6,NA,11,TRBJ1-2,CASNQGYGYTF,TGTGCCAGCAACCAGGGGTATGGCTACACCTTC
few,TRBV10-3,TRBD2,14,TRBJ2-7,CAISPVGGGREQYF,TGTGCCATCAGTCCCGTTGGCGGCGGGAGGGAGCAGTACTTC
NA,TRBV6-5,NA,15,TRBJ1-4,CASRPQGTTNEKLFF,TGTGCCAGCAGGCCACAGGGAACAACTAATGAAAAACTGTTTTTT
NA,TRBV9,TRBD2,15,TRBJ2-3,CASSGGTRSFDTQYF,TGTGCCAGCAGCGGAGGGACTAGGTCTTTTGATACGCAGTATTTT
NA,TRBV5-5,TRBD2,15,TRBJ2-5,CASSLETSGMETQYF,TGTGCCAGCAGCTTGGAAACTAGCGGGATGGAGACCCAGTACTTC
NA,TRBV27,TRBD1,18,TRBJ2-7,CASSLSPFEDRGNYEQYF,TGTGCCAGCAGTTTAAGCCCTTTTGAGGACAGGGGGAATTACGAGCAGTACTTC
NA,TRBV28,NA,14,TRBJ2-2,CASSFAGGPGELFF,TGTGCCAGCAGTTTCGCCGGGGGTCCCGGGGAGCTGTTTTTT
NA,TRBV11-3,TRBD1,16,TRBJ1-6,CASSLGGQEDNSPLHF,TGTGCCAGCAGCCTAGGGGGACAGGAGGATAATTCACCCCTCCACTTT
NA,TRBV13,NA,18,TRBJ2-2,CASSSQHRQSIPIGELFF,TGTGCCAGCAGCTCCCAACACAGACAAAGTATCCCCATCGGGGAGCTGTTTTTT
NA,TRBV2,TRBD1,15,TRBJ2-3,CASRGLDRAQDTQYF,TGTGCCAGCAGGGGCCTTGACAGGGCTCAAGATACGCAGTATTTT
NA,TRBV5-6,NA,15,TRBJ2-3,CASSSGTRTTDTQYF,TGTGCCAGCAGCTCCGGGACAAGGACCACAGATACGCAGTATTTT
NA,TRBV5-4,NA,15,TRBJ2-5,CASIPPEGAGGTQYF,TGTGCCAGCATTCCCCCTGAGGGGGCCGGGGGGACCCAGTACTTC
few,TRBV18,TRBD2,15,TRBJ2-3,CASSPAGGRTDTQYF,TGTGCCAGCTCACCCGCGGGAGGCCGCACAGATACGCAGTATTTT
NA,TRBV5-5,TRBD1,15,TRBJ1-1,CASSLVAEGGGGAFF,TGTGCCAGCAGCTTGGTTGCCGAAGGGGGCGGCGGAGCTTTCTTT
NA,TRBV7-6,NA,15,TRBJ2-3,CASSPPAGLTDTQYF,TGTGCCAGCAGCCCTCCCGCGGGGCTCACAGATACGCAGTATTTT
NA,TRBV29-1,TRBD1,14,TRBJ2-1,CSVGDRVSYNEQFF,TGCAGCGTTGGGGACAGGGTCTCCTACAATGAGCAGTTCTTC
NA,TRBV3-2,NA,9,TRBJ2-7,CASSYEQYF,TGTGCCTCTTCCTACGAGCAGTACTTC
NA,TRBV6-1,NA,15,TRBJ2-6,CASRGVRSGANVLTF,TGTGCCAGCAGAGGAGTTCGCTCTGGGGCCAACGTCCTGACTTTC
NA,TRBV5-4,TRBD1,14,TRBJ2-5,CASSPRTGQETQYF,TGTGCCAGCAGCCCTCGGACAGGTCAAGAGACCCAGTACTTC
NA,TRBV29-1,TRBD1,12,TRBJ2-1,CSVRTGWNEQFF,TGCAGCGTTCGGACAGGGTGGAATGAGCAGTTCTTC
NA,TRBV18,NA,16,TRBJ1-5,CASSPAGTPSNQPQHF,TGTGCCAGCTCACCGGCTGGGACACCGAGCAATCAGCCCCAGCATTTT
NA,TRBV5-1,NA,15,TRBJ1-4,CASSLFTATNEKLFF,TGCGCCAGCAGCTTGTTTACAGCAACTAATGAAAAACTGTTTTTT
once,TRBV28,NA,14,TRBJ1-2,CASRPQGGTYGYTF,TGTGCCAGCAGACCGCAAGGAGGAACCTATGGCTACACCTTC
NA,TRBV4-1,TRBD2,16,TRBJ2-7,CASSPQKTSGAYEQYF,TGCGCCAGCAGCCCCCAGAAAACTAGCGGGGCCTACGAGCAGTACTTC
NA,TRBV15,NA,16,TRBJ1-1,CATSRDFGGSNTEAFF,TGTGCCACCAGCAGAGATTTTGGGGGGTCGAACACTGAAGCTTTCTTT
NA,TRBV10-3,TRBD1,14,TRBJ1-5,CAISRQGVNQPQHF,TGTGCCATCAGCAGGCAGGGGGTCAATCAGCCCCAGCATTTT
NA,TRBV30,NA,12,TRBJ1-2,CAWSSGDYGYTF,TGTGCCTGGTCATCAGGGGACTATGGCTACACCTTC
NA,TRBV6-1,TRBD2,17,TRBJ2-7,CASSEMLRLAGVYEQYF,TGTGCCAGCAGTGAAATGCTCCGGCTAGCGGGAGTGTACGAGCAGTACTTC
NA,TRBV10-3,TRBD2,16,TRBJ2-2,CAINWAGGKNTGELFF,TGTGCCATCAATTGGGCGGGAGGGAAGAACACCGGGGAGCTGTTTTTT
NA,TRBV27,TRBD2,13,TRBJ2-1,CASRASGYNEQFF,TGTGCCAGCAGGGCTAGCGGATACAATGAGCAGTTCTTC
NA,TRBV7-2,NA,14,TRBJ1-1,CASSLGAWDTEAFF,TGTGCCAGCAGCTTAGGGGCGTGGGACACTGAAGCTTTCTTT
NA,TRBV15,TRBD1,15,TRBJ2-7,CATSPGTGPGGEQYF,TGTGCCACCAGCCCTGGGACAGGACCAGGGGGTGAGCAGTACTTC
NA,TRBV7-2,TRBD2,12,TRBJ2-7,CASSPPGGEQYF,TGTGCCAGCAGCCCGCCGGGGGGCGAGCAGTACTTC
NA,TRBV28,NA,13,TRBJ1-1,CASSSGVNTEAFF,TGTGCCAGCAGTTCGGGAGTGAACACTGAAGCTTTCTTT
few,TRBV15,NA,18,TRBJ1-2,CATSREFYRQLLNYGYTF,TGTGCCACCAGCAGAGAGTTTTACCGACAACTGCTTAACTATGGCTACACCTTC
few,TRBV9,NA,14,TRBJ1-1,CASSVAGQNTEAFF,TGTGCCAGCAGCGTAGCAGGACAGAACACTGAAGCTTTCTTT
NA,TRBV30,TRBD1,16,TRBJ2-1,CAWSPNDRGDYNEQFF,TGTGCCTGGAGTCCGAACGACAGGGGTGACTACAATGAGCAGTTCTTC
NA,TRBV28,NA,12,TRBJ1-1,CASSSTVMEAFF,TGTGCCAGCAGCTCGACAGTAATGGAAGCTTTCTTT
few,TRBV19,NA,11,TRBJ1-4,CASSMFRELFF,TGTGCCAGTAGTATGTTCAGGGAATTGTTTTTT
NA,TRBV7-6,NA,13,TRBJ2-1,CASSLGRLQVQFF,TGTGCCAGTAGCTTAGGCCGACTCCAAGTACAGTTCTTC
NA,TRBV19,NA,14,TRBJ1-4,CASSGQTGNEKLFF,TGTGCCAGTAGCGGACAGACGGGGAATGAAAAACTGTTTTTT
NA,TRBV14,TRBD1,13,TRBJ1-5,CASSTGAFSPQHF,TGTGCCAGCTCGACAGGGGCGTTTTCGCCCCAGCATTTT
NA,TRBV9,NA,17,TRBJ1-1,CASSVHRDTFLHTEAFF,TGTGCCAGCAGCGTTCACCGGGACACCTTCCTCCACACTGAAGCTTTCTTT
NA,TRBV6-1,TRBD2,16,TRBJ2-7,CASSETSGRARDEQYF,TGTGCCAGCAGTGAGACTAGCGGGAGGGCCCGAGACGAGCAGTACTTC
NA,TRBV7-9,NA,16,TRBJ2-6,CASSLYRISGANVLTF,TGTGCCAGCAGCTTGTACAGAATCTCTGGGGCCAACGTCCTGACTTTC
NA,TRBV18,NA,14,TRBJ2-7,CASSTGDSSYEQYF,TGTGCCAGCTCCACCGGAGATAGCTCCTACGAGCAGTACTTC